The clone carrying this TCR beta chain was found many times. These data come from a study of regulatory T cells in long-lasting Graves disease. Regarding time point: newly diagnosed GD, antithyroid drugs for less than 3 months. After RNA was extracted from PBMCs, the TCR library was made from it. The TCR beta library used iRepertoire HTBI primers with Arm-PCR amplification of CDR3. A single record per CDR3 protein comes from TCRdb applying MiXCR to the multiplex PCR reads. The sample has roughly 380,000 distinct CDR3 sequences, approximately 16% seen once; the top ten hold roughly 30%. Trimming removed 5 bases from V and 0 bases from J; junction bases left unmatched: 4. Germline V CDR1 and CDR2: SNHLY, FYNNEI. The CDR3 consists of 16 residues. The same sample was also used in a study of T cells in Graves' hyperthyroidism and ophthalmopathy.

This rearrangement joins TRBV2 to TRBJ2-2; 9 positions match TRBD2. The sequenced sample was peripheral blood mononuclear cells (PBMCs), obtained at new diagnosis, from a patient treated with antithyroid drugs. The receptor was derived from a middle-aged man with Graves disease. CDR3: CASSSSGGANTGELFF. The CDR3 DNA reads TGTGCCAGCAGTAGTAGCGGGGGCGCGAACACCGGGGAGCTGTTTTTT.